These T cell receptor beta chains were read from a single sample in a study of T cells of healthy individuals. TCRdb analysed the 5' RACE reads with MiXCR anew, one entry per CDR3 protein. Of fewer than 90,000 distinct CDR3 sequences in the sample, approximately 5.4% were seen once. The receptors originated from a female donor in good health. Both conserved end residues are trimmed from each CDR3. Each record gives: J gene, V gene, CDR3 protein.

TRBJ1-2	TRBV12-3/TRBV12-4	ASSRGQGSDGYT
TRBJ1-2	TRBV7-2	ASSSTGGSYGYT
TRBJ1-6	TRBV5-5	ASSRDLEVSPLH
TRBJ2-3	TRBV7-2	ASSSRLAGGPDTQY
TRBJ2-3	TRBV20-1	SARDPSAGAGDTQY
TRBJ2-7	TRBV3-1	ASSLGGLAGPNEQY
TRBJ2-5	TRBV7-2	ASSLGGTFGTQY
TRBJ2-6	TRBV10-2	ASSVGSMMTELGANVLT
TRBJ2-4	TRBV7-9	ASSLYRLGLAGTHGNIQY
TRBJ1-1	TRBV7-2	ASSPRTGSYNTEAF
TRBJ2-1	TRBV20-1	SASLAGTYNEQF
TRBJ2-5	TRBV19	ASSGDRFEETQY
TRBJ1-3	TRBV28	ASISSAGTEGNTIY
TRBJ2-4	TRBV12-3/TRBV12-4	ASSLNGGRAGKNIQY
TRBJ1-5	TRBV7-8	ASSPGSLQSQPQH
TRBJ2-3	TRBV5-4	ASSLVAGVTADTQY
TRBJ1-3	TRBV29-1	SVGGTAGNTIY
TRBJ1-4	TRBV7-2	ASSNNGAGVREKLF
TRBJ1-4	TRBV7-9	ASSFPYNSDGSNEKLF
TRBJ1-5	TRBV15	ATSRRDGTSNQPQH
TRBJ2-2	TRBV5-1	ASSLVTGGRFDTGELF
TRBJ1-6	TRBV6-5	ASKVGAEKDSPLH
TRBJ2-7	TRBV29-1	SVSTSGRTYEQY
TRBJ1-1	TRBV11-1	ASSLLAYNTEAF
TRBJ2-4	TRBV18	ASSPLGQGLENIQY
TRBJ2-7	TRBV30	AWGSGLTYEQY
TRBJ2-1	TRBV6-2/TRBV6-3	ASSPGTSGRPSYNEQF
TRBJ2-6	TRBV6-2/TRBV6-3	ASRTGPGANVLT
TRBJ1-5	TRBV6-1	ASSPNRYSNQPQH
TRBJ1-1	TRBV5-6	ASSDLDRGWVEAF
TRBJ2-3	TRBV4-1	ASSQDTDTQY
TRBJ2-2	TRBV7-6	ASSLSRVSNTGELF
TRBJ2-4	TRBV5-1	ASSLNHGGKNIQY
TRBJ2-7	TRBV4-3	ASSQEPGQRFYEQY
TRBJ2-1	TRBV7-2	ASSSSGIGNEQF
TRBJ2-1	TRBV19	ATTSGRDSYNEQF
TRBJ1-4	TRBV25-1	ASSGGTANEKLF
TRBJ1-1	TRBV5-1	ASSDEQGLNTEAF
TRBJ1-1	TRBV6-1	ASSPNTGNTEAF
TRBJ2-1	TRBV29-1	SVGWAGMDEQF
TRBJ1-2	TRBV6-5	ASRETVNYGYT
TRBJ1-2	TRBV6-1	ASNSWTAGNGYT
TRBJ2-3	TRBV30	AWSSSTDTQY
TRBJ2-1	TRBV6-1	ASSEGWNEQF